These 4 T cell receptor beta chains originate from one sample sequenced in a study of T cell changes during pregnancy in multiple sclerosis (dated by TCRdb to the late 2010s). Libraries came from the immunoSEQ multiplex PCR assay. TCRdb re-hosts the immuneACCESS table, in-frame sequences only. Its copies lack some clones; in the studies checked, an unresolved V gene accounts for under half of them, and the cause for the rest is not known. A total of fewer than 85,000 clones appear in this sample, roughly 92% of them only once. 1.6% of the sample lies in the top ten. Sequencing was performed on peripheral blood, taken in the first trimester of pregnancy. The receptors here all came from a female donor in good health, enrolled as a control in a pregnancy study.

This clone was counted between two and nine times. The V gene is TRBV5-4, the J gene TRBJ1-3; D possibly corresponds to TRBD1 (5 bases). Germline V lookup: CDR1 SGHNT, CDR2 YYREEE (reference sequence). This CDR3 region has 16 residues. Trimming took off 2 bases at V and 0 bases at J, with 12 bases between the two ends. For the CDR3, the DNA is TGTGCCAGCAGCTTCGAGGGACTGATCTCTGGAAACACCATATATTTT. Translated: CASSFEGLISGNTIYF.

This sequence joins TRBV7-9 and TRBJ2-5; 10 positions agree with TRBD1. Germline values: CDR1 SEHNR, CDR2 FQNEAQ (reference sequence). The CDR3 runs to 17 residues. V lost 1 base and J lost 5; bases outside the gene matches: 10. CDR3 in amino acids: CASSLGSSRDRGETQYF. In nucleotides, the CDR3 is TGTGCCAGCAGCTTAGGCTCCTCGCGGGACAGGGGCGAGACCCAGTACTTC.

CDR3 residues: CSVVRGTQYF. For the CDR3, the DNA is TGCAGCGTTGTGCGGGGTACGCAGTATTTT. The chain uses TRBV29-1 and TRBJ2-3; tentatively, D is TRBD2 (6 bases). Looked up from germline, CDR1 is SQVTM and CDR2 is ANQGSEA. V was trimmed by 4 bases and J by 8 bases, leaving 7 bases between them. CDR3 size: 10 residues.

V usage is TRBV2 and J usage is TRBJ2-6; D possibly corresponds to TRBD1 (5 bases). V lost 6 bases and J lost 0, with 9 bases in between. Germline V lookup: CDR1 SNHLY, CDR2 FYNNEI. The CDR3 is 15 amino acids. CDR3 bases: TGTGCCAGCAGGGTAGACAGCTCTGGGGCCAACGTCCTGACTTTC. This translates into CASRVDSSGANVLTF.